This TCR beta chain came from a study of T cell repertoires in cytomegalovirus infection. Study information: CMV infection and matching HLA type were both indicated by public TCR beta signatures.

A single record per CDR3 protein comes from TCRdb applying MiXCR to the reads. This sample carries around 440,000 distinct CDR3 sequences, approximately 11% of them seen once, and the ten largest clones take approximately 10%. This clonotype came up many times. V was clipped by 3 bases and J by 0 bases, with 11 bases between them. The germline V gene has CDR1 DFQATT and CDR2 SNEGSKA (reference sequence). The CDR3 sequence is 14 residues long. V gene TRBV20-1 combines with J gene TRBJ1-1, with D possibly being TRBD1 (5 bases). The TCR originated in a human donor in good health (CMV status not recorded). Some clones in this sample may be carry-over from other donors' samples. The specimen was PBMCs. The CDR3 nucleotides read TGCAGTGCTAGGGGCGGGACGGTGAACACTGAAGCTTTCTTT. The encoded protein is CSARGGTVNTEAFF.